The clone carrying this T cell receptor beta chain turned up a few times. Method: immunoSEQ multiplex PCR; TCRdb's copy keeps in-frame clones and lacks some. The sample lists some 140,000 clones, approximately 90% occurring once. The data originate from a study of T cell responses to AZD1222 COVID-19 vaccine. Trimming stripped 0 bases from V and 1 base from J, with 16 bases between. CDR1 is GTSNPN, CDR2 SVGIG, per germline (reference sequence). The CDR3 has 16 amino acids. This sequence was found in an adult in good health. V is TRBV30 and J is TRBJ2-7; possibly TRBD2 for D (5 bases). Sequencing was performed on peripheral blood, taken on day 0 of AZD1222 vaccination. This CDR3 reads CAWSVQFRLTSYEQYF. In DNA form, the CDR3 reads TGTGCCTGGAGTGTACAGTTTCGACTAACTTCCTACGAGCAGTACTTC.